One TCR beta chain is described in this entry. Its antigen remains unidentified. The data were obtained in a study of shared clonotypes between healthy human individuals. At the level of the study: Samples came from a couple of female and a few male donors aged 18 to 49. Study-wide results and limits: Sampling included only blood; tissue repertoires likely differ.

Germline V gives CDR1 WNHNN, CDR2 SYGVQD (reference sequence). The CDR3 totals 14 residues. V trimming: 0 bases; J trimming: 12 bases; junction bases outside the gene matches: 6. PCR replicates performed on unsorted PBMC used approximately 300 ng DNA, around 28,000 T cell genomes. Some clones are missing from TCRdb's copy, which holds only in-frame ones; the method was immunoSEQ multiplex PCR. The sample has roughly 95,000 clones; over 40% are singletons. The chain employs TRBV10-1 and TRBJ2-1; TRBD1 matches 9 bases. This receptor was taken from a woman aged 35 to 49 in good health. Some clones in this sample may be carry-over from other donors' samples. Sequencing was done on a sample of PBMCs. CDR3 residues: CASSESGTGRWQFF. CDR3 bases: TGCGCCAGCAGTGAGTCGGGGACAGGGAGGTGGCAGTTCTTC.